One and the same sample provided the 22 T cell receptor beta chains below, sequenced in a study of T cells after yellow fever vaccination. Via MiXCR, TCRdb re-called the 5' RACE reads, giving one row per CDR3 protein. In the table there are a few hundred thousand distinct CDR3 sequences, 6.9% of which are singletons. The starting material was CD4+ T cells sorted from PBMCs, obtained 15 days after the yellow fever booster vaccination. The receptors shown here come from a man aged 30 to 39 who received the YFV17D yellow fever vaccine.

This clonotype was seen many times. This rearrangement joins TRBV12-3 or TRBV12-4 to TRBJ2-1; 14 positions match TRBD2. Trimming removed 5 bases from V and 10 bases from J; junction bases left unmatched: 10. The CDR3 spans 16 residues. This CDR3 is CASSQKTSGRASEQFF. CDR3 bases: TGTGCCAGCAGTCAAAAGACTAGCGGGAGGGCCTCGGAGCAGTTCTTC.

This clonotype was detected many times. The chain recombines TRBV29-1 with TRBJ1-1, with D maybe TRBD1 (5 bases). Germline CDR1 is SQVTM and CDR2 is ANQGSEA. Between the trimmed V and J ends, which lost 7 bases and 1 base, there was a span of 16 bases. The CDR3 has 14 residues. CDR3 residues: CSAGRGVSNTEAFF. The CDR3 bases are TGCAGCGCAGGACGGGGGGTATCGAACACTGAAGCTTTCTTT.

At least ten counts were recorded for this clonotype. This chain joins TRBV7-2 and TRBJ1-1; possibly TRBD1 for D (5 bases). The CDR3 loop spans 15 amino acids. Germline-derived CDR1 and CDR2 are SGHTA and FQGNSA. V lost 0 bases to trimming and J lost 2 bases, with 10 bases between them. The CDR3 spells CASSLAQGPNTEAFF. CDR3 DNA: TGTGCCAGCAGCTTAGCCCAGGGCCCTAACACTGAAGCTTTCTTT.

This clonotype has a count of ten or more. The CDR3: CASSLGRAIYGYTF. CDR3 DNA: TGCGCCAGCAGCTTGGGGCGAGCAATCTATGGCTACACCTTC. This sequence joins TRBV5-1 and TRBJ1-2; D unresolved. Germline assignment: CDR1 SGHRS and CDR2 YFSETQ. This CDR3 has 14 amino acids. Trimming removed 0 bases from V and 4 bases from J, with 10 bases in between.

The V call is TRBV29-1, the J call TRBJ1-1; 9 nucleotides match TRBD1. This CDR3 has 13 residues. The V segment lost 7 bases and the J segment 1 base; nucleotides outside the gene matches: 4. Germline V gene lookup returns CDR1 SQVTM and CDR2 ANQGSEA. The CDR3 nucleotides are TGCAGCGGTGACAGGGGGGGGAACACTGAAGCTTTCTTT. It codes for CSGDRGGNTEAFF.

The V and J genes are TRBV10-1 and TRBJ2-1; D is possibly TRBD2 (6 bases). Trimming stripped 3 bases from V and 6 bases from J, with 12 bases between. Germline CDR1 is WNHNN and CDR2 is SYGVQD (reference sequence). This CDR3 spans 14 amino acids. CDR3 DNA sequence: TGCGCCAGCAGTGACTCGGGAGTGAGCAATGAGCAGTTCTTC. The encoded protein is CASSDSGVSNEQFF.

In its sample, this clonotype was seen a few times. The chain uses TRBV5-4 and TRBJ2-1; D is tentatively TRBD1 or TRBD2 (5 bases each). The V end lost 6 bases, the J end lost 3 bases, and 13 bases lay between the germline ends. CDR1 and CDR2 from the germline V gene are SGHNT and YYREEE (reference sequence). The CDR3 totals 14 residues. The CDR3, as DNA: TGTGCCAGCACCTCGGTGGGGGTCTACAATGAGCAGTTCTTC. It specifies CASTSVGVYNEQFF.

This clonotype was seen more than once but under ten times. The chain joins TRBV3-1 to TRBJ1-3; D ambiguous. Looked up from germline, CDR1 is LGHDT and CDR2 is YNNKEL (reference sequence). This CDR3 region has 14 residues. V was pared by 0 bases and J by 0 bases, with 3 bases between. The CDR3 nucleotides read TGTGCCAGCAGCCAAGATTACTCTGGAAACACCATATATTTT. It is translated as CASSQDYSGNTIYF.

The V call is TRBV6-2 or TRBV6-3, the J call TRBJ1-2; no clear D gene. The germline CDR1 and CDR2 sequences are MNHEY and SVGEGT. The ends were cut back, 9 bases at V and 5 bases at J, with 13 bases in the middle. The CDR3 has 12 amino acids. The CDR3 DNA reads TGTGCCAGTGGCCGGGTCGATTATGGCTACACCTTC. Its translation: CASGRVDYGYTF.

The chain is built from TRBV6-5 and TRBJ2-7; 12 positions match TRBD2. This CDR3 comprises 16 residues. Germline assignment: CDR1 MNHEY and CDR2 SVGAGI. V dropped 6 bases and J dropped 3; count of bases not matched to a gene: 9. In nucleotides, the CDR3 is TGTGCCAGCAGGCCGCCGACTAGCGGGAGACGCTACGAGCAGTACTTC. This translates into CASRPPTSGRRYEQYF.

The sample holds a few counts of this clonotype. The chain couples TRBV3-1 to TRBJ2-6; 7 nucleotides line up with TRBD2. CDR1 LGHDT and CDR2 YNNKEL come from the germline V gene (reference sequence). CDR3 size: 15 residues. The V and J ends lost 8 bases and 4 bases, in that order; junction bases with no gene match: 8. The CDR3 reads CASSSGLGGANVLTF. The CDR3 nucleotides are TGTGCCAGCTCTAGCGGCTTGGGGGGGGCCAACGTCCTGACTTTC.

This clonotype was seen many times. J is TRBJ2-7 and V is TRBV12-3 or TRBV12-4; D gene ambiguous. This CDR3 has 11 residues. V shed 5 bases and J shed 6 bases, with 8 bases lying between them. CDR3 nucleotide sequence: TGTGCCAGCAGTACAGCAAGCGAGCAGTACTTC. The encoded protein is CASSTASEQYF.

V and J are TRBV4-2 and TRBJ2-7; D not resolved. The CDR3 contains 14 residues. V was trimmed by 4 bases and J by 6 bases, leaving 16 bases between them. CDR1 and CDR2 from the germline V gene are LGHNA and YNFKEQ. This CDR3 is CASSLGVGLFEQYF. CDR3 coding DNA: TGTGCCAGCAGCCTCGGTGTGGGCCTATTCGAGCAGTACTTC.

The rearrangement joins TRBV11-2 to TRBJ2-7; D is unresolved. This CDR3 region has 12 residues. V lost 3 bases and J 6 bases, leaving 9 bases between the germline ends. Germline V CDR1 and CDR2: SGHAT, FQNNGV. DNA for the CDR3: TGTGCCAGCAGCTTCGAAAGGTCCGAGCAGTACTTC. It specifies CASSFERSEQYF.

This clonotype was counted between two and nine times. This sequence joins TRBV4-3 and TRBJ2-3, with TRBD2 identical over 8 bases. The CDR3 spans 16 residues. CDR1 and CDR2 from the germline V gene are LGHNA and YSLEER. Germline trimming cut 0 bases from V and 4 bases from J; bases unmatched to any gene: 6. The CDR3 DNA reads TGCGCCAGCAGCCAAGATCACCTAGCGGGTTCAGATACGCAGTATTTT. It yields the protein CASSQDHLAGSDTQYF.

This clonotype has only a few counts. The V call is TRBV7-9, the J call TRBJ1-2, with 7 bases matching TRBD1. V was pared by 6 bases and J by 1 base, with 14 bases of the junction left unmatched. Germline CDR1 is SEHNR and CDR2 is FQNEAQ (reference sequence). The CDR3 has 17 amino acids. The CDR3 region has the DNA TGTGCCAGCAGGCCCGACTTGGGACAGTCAGATAACTATGGCTACACCTTC. It codes for CASRPDLGQSDNYGYTF.

The chain combines TRBV5-1 with TRBJ2-7; D may be TRBD2 (6 bases). Germline values: CDR1 SGHRS, CDR2 YFSETQ. Trimming stripped 4 bases from V and 5 bases from J, with 16 bases between. The CDR3 runs 14 residues. CDR3 DNA: TGCGCCAGCAGCCTGGGGGGAAACATCCACGAGCAGTACTTC. The encoded protein is CASSLGGNIHEQYF.

There are many counts of this clonotype. The junction departs from germline at one end; a sequencing error may be responsible. The chain couples TRBV3-1 to TRBJ2-1, with D hard to call. The CDR3 is 13 residues long. CDR1 LGHDT and CDR2 YNNKEL come from the germline V gene (reference sequence). The CDR3 here is CASSQDRYNEQFF. For the CDR3, the DNA is TGCGCCAGCAGCCAGGACCGGTACAATGAGCAGTTCTTC.

This clonotype came up many times. The rearrangement uses TRBV5-1 and TRBJ2-5, with D unresolved. CDR3 length: 14 amino acids. Germline-derived CDR1 and CDR2 are SGHRS and YFSETQ. V lost 1 base and J 0 bases, leaving 7 bases between the germline ends. The CDR3 reads CASSLIRDQETQYF. In nucleotides, the CDR3 is TGCGCCAGCAGCTTGATCCGGGACCAAGAGACCCAGTACTTC. The full variable domain, in which reference TRBV5-1 and TRBJ2-5 provide the parts outside the CDR3, is KAGVTQTPRYLIKTRGQQVTLSCSPISGHRSVSWYQQTPGQGLQFLFEYFSETQRNKGNFPGRFSGRQFSNSRSEMNVSTLELGDSALYLCASSLIRDQETQYFGPGTRLLVL.

This chain joins TRBV29-1 and TRBJ2-3, with D tentatively TRBD1 (6 bases). Germline CDR1 is SQVTM and CDR2 is ANQGSEA. The V end was cut by 7 bases, the J end by 2 bases, with 13 bases between. The CDR3 runs 13 residues. The CDR3 sequence is CSARRDTTDTQYF. CDR3 nucleotide sequence: TGCAGCGCTCGACGGGACACCACAGATACGCAGTATTTT.

This clonotype was recorded a few times. V usage is TRBV20-1 and J usage is TRBJ2-7; TRBD1 matches at 9 bases. This CDR3 is 14 amino acids long. CDR1 is DFQATT, CDR2 SNEGSKA, per germline (reference sequence). Trimming removed 2 bases from V and 4 bases from J; junction bases left unmatched: 6. CDR3 in DNA: TGCAGTGCTAGACGTACAGGGGGCGCTTACGAGCAGTACTTC. This gives the protein CSARRTGGAYEQYF.

This clonotype was recorded a few times. The chain joins TRBV7-2 to TRBJ2-5; maybe TRBD2 (7 bases). This CDR3 spans 15 amino acids. Trimming pared 1 base from V and 3 bases from J, leaving 12 bases between. Germline assignment: CDR1 SGHTA and CDR2 FQGNSA. The CDR3 DNA sequence: TGTGCCAGCAGCTTAGGGGGGGGCAGGGAAGAGACCCAGTACTTC. Translated: CASSLGGGREETQYF.